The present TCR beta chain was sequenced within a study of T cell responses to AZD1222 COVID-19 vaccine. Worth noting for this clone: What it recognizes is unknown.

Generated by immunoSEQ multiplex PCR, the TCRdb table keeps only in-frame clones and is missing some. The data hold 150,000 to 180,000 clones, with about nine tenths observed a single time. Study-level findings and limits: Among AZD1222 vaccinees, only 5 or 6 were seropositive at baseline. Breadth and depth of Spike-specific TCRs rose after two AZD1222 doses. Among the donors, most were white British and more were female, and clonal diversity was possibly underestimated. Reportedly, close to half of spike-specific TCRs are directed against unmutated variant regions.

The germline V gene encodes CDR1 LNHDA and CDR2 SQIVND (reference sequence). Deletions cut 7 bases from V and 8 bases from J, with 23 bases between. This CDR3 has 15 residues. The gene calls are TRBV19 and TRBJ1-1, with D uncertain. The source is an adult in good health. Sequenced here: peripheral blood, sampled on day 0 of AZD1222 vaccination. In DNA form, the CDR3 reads TGTGCCAGTAAGGAGAATCACGTGGCGTGGCAGGAAGCTTTCTTT. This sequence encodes CASKENHVAWQEAFF.